These T cell receptor beta chains were read from a single sample in a study of blood T cell repertoires in COVID-19. Repertoires were generated with immunoSEQ multiplex PCR, while TCRdb's copy carries only in-frame clones and drops some. The table includes about 230,000 clones, nearly 90% detected once. Material for sequencing was PBMCs or T cells enriched from blood (not recorded which). Receptors originate from a woman aged 30 to 39 with acute COVID-19. Both conserved end residues are part of each CDR3. D genes are given only for firm matches. Not every row has a clone size; where given, it reads once, few, many or a size class.

v_call,cdr3_length,clone_size,d_call,j_call,cdr3_nt,cdr3_aa
TRBV25-1,16,NA,NA,TRBJ2-7,TGTGCCAGCAGTGAATATGGGGGCCGAAGACCTTACGAGCAGTACTTC,CASSEYGGRRPYEQYF
TRBV12-3/TRBV12-4,13,once,NA,TRBJ1-5,TGTGCCAGCACTCCAGGGAGCAATCAGCCCCAGCATTTT,CASTPGSNQPQHF
TRBV18,16,NA,NA,TRBJ1-6,TGTGCCAGCTCACCGGGGCAGGGATCCTATAATTCACCCCTCCACTTT,CASSPGQGSYNSPLHF
TRBV19,13,NA,NA,TRBJ1-5,TGTGCCAGTAGCAGGCAGAAGGATCAGCCCCAGCATTTT,CASSRQKDQPQHF
TRBV25-1,13,once,NA,TRBJ1-5,TGTGCCAGCAGTATGACAGGTACTCAGCCCCAGCATTTT,CASSMTGTQPQHF
TRBV9,16,NA,TRBD1,TRBJ2-7,TGTGCCAGCAGCCCTCTTGGCAGGGGGAACTCCTACGAGCAGTACTTC,CASSPLGRGNSYEQYF
TRBV5-1,14,NA,TRBD1,TRBJ2-7,TGCGCCAGCACCCGGAGACAGGGTCCCTACGAGCAGTACTTC,CASTRRQGPYEQYF
TRBV25-1,14,few,TRBD1,TRBJ1-2,TGTGCCAGCAGTGAGGGACAGGGGCCCTATGGCTACACCTTC,CASSEGQGPYGYTF
TRBV14,13,once,NA,TRBJ1-1,TGTGCCAGCAGCCTGAAACGGGAGACTGAAGCTTTCTTT,CASSLKRETEAFF
TRBV14,14,NA,NA,TRBJ1-1,TGTGCCAGCAGGCCAAACAGGTTTCGAACTGAAGCTTTCTTT,CASRPNRFRTEAFF
TRBV7-9,16,NA,TRBD1,TRBJ2-7,TGTGCCAGCAGCCCCCCGTCCGGGACAGGGATCTACGAGCAGTACTTC,CASSPPSGTGIYEQYF
TRBV30,14,NA,NA,TRBJ1-1,TGTGCCTGGAGTTTCGGGACTTCACAGGCCGAAGCTTTCTTT,CAWSFGTSQAEAFF
TRBV3-1/TRBV3-2,15,NA,TRBD1,TRBJ1-2,TGTGCCAGCAGCTACTCGGGCCAGGGGGACTATGGCTACACCTTC,CASSYSGQGDYGYTF
TRBV11-1,15,NA,TRBD1,TRBJ2-1,TGTGCCAGCAGCTCCATGACAGGGCAGTTTGATGAGCAGTTCTTC,CASSSMTGQFDEQFF
TRBV5-1,17,NA,TRBD1,TRBJ1-6,TGCGCCAGCAGCTTGGTGCCCCCGGGACAGGGAATTGTGCCCCTCCACTTT,CASSLVPPGQGIVPLHF
TRBV5-4,17,NA,TRBD2,TRBJ2-3,TGTGCCAGCAGCCTGAGAGCGGGGGGCCGCTCCACAGATACGCAGTATTTT,CASSLRAGGRSTDTQYF
TRBV5-4,15,NA,TRBD2,TRBJ2-1,TGTGCCAGCAGTCTCCCTAGCGGGGGGGCTCATGAGCAGTTCTTC,CASSLPSGGAHEQFF
TRBV5-1,13,NA,NA,TRBJ1-2,TGCGCCAGCAGCCCAGACGGGAACTATGGCTACACCTTC,CASSPDGNYGYTF
TRBV7-9,15,NA,TRBD1,TRBJ1-1,TGTGCCAGCAGCAGGGACAGGGGTCGGAACACTGAAGCTTTCTTT,CASSRDRGRNTEAFF
TRBV27,16,NA,NA,TRBJ1-2,TGTGCCAGCAGTTTACGGTGGGGCAGCCTCAACTATGGCTACACCTTC,CASSLRWGSLNYGYTF
TRBV11-2,15,once,TRBD2,TRBJ2-1,TGTGCCAGCAGCTTAGATCCTAGCGGATACAATGAGCAGTTCTTC,CASSLDPSGYNEQFF
TRBV7-9,16,NA,TRBD1,TRBJ1-6,TGTGCCAGCAGCCCTTCGACAGGGTCGGAAAATTCACCCCTCCACTTT,CASSPSTGSENSPLHF
TRBV9,13,NA,NA,TRBJ2-7,TGTGCCAGCAGCGTGCAGGGGTCCAACGAGCAGTACTTC,CASSVQGSNEQYF
TRBV18,15,NA,NA,TRBJ2-5,TGTGCCAGCTCAACCGGGCCAGGGGGGCAGGAGACCCAGTACTTC,CASSTGPGGQETQYF
TRBV5-1,16,NA,NA,TRBJ1-6,TGCGCCAGCAGCGCCTCGGTGGGCGGCGGGAATTCACCCCTCCACTTT,CASSASVGGGNSPLHF
TRBV18,20,NA,TRBD2,TRBJ2-1,TGTGCCAGCTCACCACAGGGTTGGACTAGCGGGGGGGCGCTTCCCAATGAGCAGTTCTTC,CASSPQGWTSGGALPNEQFF
TRBV6-2/TRBV6-3,14,NA,NA,TRBJ1-2,TGTGCCAGCAGTCCACGGGGAGTTAACTATGGCTACACCTTC,CASSPRGVNYGYTF
TRBV9,15,NA,TRBD1,TRBJ2-7,TGTGCCAGCAGCGTAGCCGGACAGGGCTCCTACGAGCAGTACTTC,CASSVAGQGSYEQYF
TRBV12-3/TRBV12-4,13,few,NA,TRBJ1-5,TGTGCCAGCAGTTTATATAGCAATCAGCCCCAGCATTTT,CASSLYSNQPQHF
TRBV30,13,once,NA,TRBJ1-2,TGTGCCTGTACGTCGGGACTAAGGGCTGGCTACACCTTC,CACTSGLRAGYTF
TRBV7-6,13,few,NA,TRBJ1-2,TGTGCCAGCAGCTACAGGGAGGGCTATGGCTACACCTTC,CASSYREGYGYTF
TRBV20-1,10,NA,NA,TRBJ1-6,TGCAGTGCTATGGACATCAGTAACTACTTT,CSAMDISNYF
TRBV10-3,15,NA,TRBD1,TRBJ1-1,TGTGCCATCACCGCTACAGGGGTGACGAACACTGAAGCTTTCTTT,CAITATGVTNTEAFF
TRBV12-3/TRBV12-4,13,NA,TRBD1,TRBJ1-2,TGTGCCAGCAGCCCGGGACAGGGTGGACGGAATACCTTC,CASSPGQGGRNTF
TRBV7-5,16,NA,NA,TRBJ1-5,TGTGCCAGAAGCTTAGCGGGGGATGGGTCCGGACAGCCCCAGCATTTT,CARSLAGDGSGQPQHF
TRBV27,14,NA,TRBD1,TRBJ1-5,TGTGCCAGCCGGACAGGGGGTGGCAATCAGCCCCAGCATTTT,CASRTGGGNQPQHF
TRBV7-2,12,once,NA,TRBJ2-3,TGTGCCAGCAGGGCCCGGGCAGATACGCAGTATTTT,CASRARADTQYF
TRBV28,12,NA,NA,TRBJ1-2,TGTGCCACCACCGGGGGGTTCGCCGTCTACACCTTC,CATTGGFAVYTF
TRBV5-4,13,NA,NA,TRBJ2-7,TGTGCCAGCAGCCGGGGTGGAAACTACGAGCAGTACTTC,CASSRGGNYEQYF
TRBV5-1,13,NA,NA,TRBJ2-3,TGCGCCAGCAGAAGAGCCTTCACAGATACGCAGTATTTT,CASRRAFTDTQYF
TRBV7-3,15,NA,TRBD2,TRBJ2-1,TGTGCCAGCAGCCGTACTAGCGGGGCCGACAATGAGCAGTTCTTC,CASSRTSGADNEQFF
TRBV6-1,16,NA,TRBD1,TRBJ1-3,TGTGCCAGCAGTGGCCAAGGACAGGACTCTGGAAACACCATATATTTT,CASSGQGQDSGNTIYF
TRBV9,15,NA,NA,TRBJ2-5,TGTGCCAGCAGCGCCCATGGGGGGGCGAGCGAGACCCAGTACTTC,CASSAHGGASETQYF
TRBV2,17,once,NA,TRBJ1-4,TGTGCCAGCAGCCAAAGTGGAGGAGTTGCAACTAATGAAAAACTGTTTTTT,CASSQSGGVATNEKLFF
TRBV5-5,19,NA,NA,TRBJ1-6,TGTGCCAGCAGCTTGGAGCACTTTTTCAGGCTGGACAAAAATTCACCCCTCCACTTT,CASSLEHFFRLDKNSPLHF
TRBV28,11,NA,TRBD1,TRBJ1-2,TGTGCCACCACAGGGGGCTATGGCTACACCTTC,CATTGGYGYTF